The clone carrying this T cell receptor beta chain was found a few times. The source of the sample is a study of cytotoxic CD8 clonotypes in ibrutinib-treated CLL. Study at large: The study included under twelve relapsed/refractory and under 16 treatment-naive patients; 17 had IGHV unmutated disease.

Target depth was 1 in 200,000 to 1 in 1 million T cells, about 10x per clonotype. Measured with immunoSEQ multiplex PCR; TCRdb has only the in-frame clones, and not every one. Of approximately 340,000 clones in the sample, under 70% were seen once. J was trimmed by 7 bases and V by 8 bases; bases with no gene match: 7. The CDR3 is 12 residues long. The germline V gene encodes CDR1 MNHEY and CDR2 SMNVEV (reference sequence). This clonotype was obtained from a human donor with chronic lymphocytic leukemia. J is TRBJ1-2 and V is TRBV27; 7 nucleotides line up with TRBD1. The sample in question was PBMCs, obtained after 36 months of ibrutinib treatment. The CDR3 loop reads CASQGGAGGYTF. DNA for the CDR3: TGTGCCAGCCAGGGGGGGGCTGGTGGCTACACCTTC.